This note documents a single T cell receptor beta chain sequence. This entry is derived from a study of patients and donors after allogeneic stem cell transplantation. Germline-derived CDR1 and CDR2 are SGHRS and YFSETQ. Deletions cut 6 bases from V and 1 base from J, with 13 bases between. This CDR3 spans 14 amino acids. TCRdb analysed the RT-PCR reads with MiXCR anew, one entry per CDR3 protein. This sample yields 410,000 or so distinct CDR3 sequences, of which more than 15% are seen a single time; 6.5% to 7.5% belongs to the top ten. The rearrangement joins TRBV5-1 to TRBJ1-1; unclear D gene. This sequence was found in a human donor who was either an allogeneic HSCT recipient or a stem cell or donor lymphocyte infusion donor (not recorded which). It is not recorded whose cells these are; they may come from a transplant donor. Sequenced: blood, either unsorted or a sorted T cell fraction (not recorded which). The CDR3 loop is CASNRDGSNTEAFF. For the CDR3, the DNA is TGCGCCAGCAACAGAGACGGATCGAACACTGAAGCTTTCTTT.